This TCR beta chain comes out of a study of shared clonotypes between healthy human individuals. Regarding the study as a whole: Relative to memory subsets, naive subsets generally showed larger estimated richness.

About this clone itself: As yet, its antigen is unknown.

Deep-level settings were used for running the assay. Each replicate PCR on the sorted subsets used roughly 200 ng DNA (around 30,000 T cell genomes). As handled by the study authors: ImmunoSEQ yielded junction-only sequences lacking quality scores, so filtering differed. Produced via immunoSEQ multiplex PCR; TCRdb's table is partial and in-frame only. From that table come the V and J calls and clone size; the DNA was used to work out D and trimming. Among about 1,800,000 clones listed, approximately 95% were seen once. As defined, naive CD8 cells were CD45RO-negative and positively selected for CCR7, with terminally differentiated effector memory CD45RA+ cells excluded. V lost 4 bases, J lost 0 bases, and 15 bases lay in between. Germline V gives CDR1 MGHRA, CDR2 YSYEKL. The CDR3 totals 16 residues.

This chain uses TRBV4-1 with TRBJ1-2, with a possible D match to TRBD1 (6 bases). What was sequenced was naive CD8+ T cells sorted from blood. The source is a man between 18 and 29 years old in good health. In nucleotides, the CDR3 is TGCGCCAGCAGCCTTCTCCGGACAGCTGCTAACTATGGCTACACCTTC. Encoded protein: CASSLLRTAANYGYTF.